The 26 T cell receptor beta chains reported below all come from one sample, sequenced in a study of blood T cell repertoires in COVID-19. Data came from immunoSEQ multiplex PCR; TCRdb stores just in-frame clones and leaves some out. The data show hundreds of thousands of clones, about 87% seen once. Sequenced sample: peripheral blood. These receptors all come from a human donor in a cohort sampled during active COVID-19.

V and J are TRBV12-1 and TRBJ1-2; the tabulated D call, TRBD1, remains unverified against the DNA. TRBV12-1 corresponds to a pseudogene. CDR3 length equals 12 residues. CDR3 nucleotide sequence: TGTGCCAGCGGCAGGGGGATCTATGGCTACACCTTC. Protein: CASGRGIYGYTF.

The J gene is TRBJ1-5, the V gene TRBV5-5; D ambiguous. The CDR3 has 17 residues. The germline V and J ends were trimmed by 1 base and 6 bases, with 20 bases remaining between them. Germline V gene data show CDR1 as SGHKS and CDR2 as YYEKEE (reference sequence). As DNA, the CDR3 is TGTGCCAGCAGCTTGAGTGCCCGTGAACGGCGGGGTCAGCCCCAGCATTTT. Its protein is CASSLSARERRGQPQHF.

This chain links TRBV6-6 with TRBJ2-2; TRBD2 matches 7 bases. CDR3 length: 16 amino acids. J lost 5 bases, V lost 7 bases, and 13 bases had no gene match. Germline values: CDR1 MNHNY, CDR2 SVGAGI (reference sequence). Written as DNA, the CDR3 is TGTGCCAGCATCGGGTGGACTAGTCAATCGACCGGGGAGCTGTTTTTT. Translating it yields CASIGWTSQSTGELFF.

This chain links TRBV5-1 with TRBJ1-2, with D uncertain. Trimming cost V 4 bases and J 2 bases, with 12 bases left between them. Germline V gene lookup returns CDR1 SGHRS and CDR2 YFSETQ. The CDR3 length is 14 residues. The CDR3 here is CASSPPRGNYGYTF. Here the CDR3 DNA reads TGCGCCAGCAGCCCTCCCCGGGGAAACTATGGCTACACCTTC.

The rearrangement joins TRBV9 to TRBJ1-2; 8 bases agree with TRBD1. In germline, CDR1 is SGDLS, CDR2 YYNGEE. CDR3 length: 15 residues. The junction had 6 bases not matched to a gene; V was cut back by 2 bases and J by 3 bases. The chain's CDR3 is CASSVQGAADYGYTF. CDR3 in DNA: TGTGCCAGCAGCGTTCAGGGGGCGGCGGACTATGGCTACACCTTC.

The V call is TRBV30, the J call TRBJ1-3, with no clear D. Trimming took 2 bases from V and 3 from J, leaving 8 bases between them. This CDR3 has 13 amino acids. Germline V gene data show CDR1 as GTSNPN and CDR2 as SVGIG (reference sequence). The CDR3 region has the DNA TGTGCCTGGAGTAGTGAGTATGGAAACACCATATATTTT. Translation: CAWSSEYGNTIYF.

The gene calls are TRBV4-1 and TRBJ1-2; D is unclear. The germline CDR1 and CDR2 sequences are MGHRA and YSYEKL. Trimming stripped 3 bases from V and 9 bases from J, with 14 bases between. CDR3 length: 13 amino acids. CDR3 residues: CASSHPRGVSYTF. CDR3 sequence (DNA): TGCGCCAGCAGCCACCCTCGGGGTGTCAGCTACACCTTC.

This clone was seen a few times. The chain uses TRBV5-8 and TRBJ1-1; 8 bases agree with TRBD1. Germline lookup yields CDR1 SGHTS and CDR2 YDEGEE. The CDR3 covers 12 residues. Trimming took 3 bases from V and 8 from J; bases not matched to a gene: 3. CDR3 DNA: TGTGCCAGCAGCTCGACAGGGGACGAAGCTTTCTTT. This sequence encodes CASSSTGDEAFF.

J is TRBJ2-7 and V is TRBV6-5; 8 positions match TRBD1. The J segment lost 5 bases and the V segment lost 8 bases, leaving 14 bases of the junction unmatched. CDR1 is MNHEY, CDR2 SVGAGI, per germline. The CDR3 spans 15 residues. CDR3 protein: CASVSSRDRRHEQYF. CDR3 nucleotides: TGTGCCAGCGTTTCTAGCCGGGACAGGCGACACGAGCAGTACTTC.

This sequence joins TRBV7-9 and TRBJ2-2; TRBD2 matches 8 bases. The CDR3 extends over 15 amino acids. Germline trimming cut 10 bases from V and 6 bases from J; bases unmatched to any gene: 13. From germline, CDR1 is SEHNR and CDR2 FQNEAQ (reference sequence). The chain's CDR3 is CATRVTSGLSGELFF. The CDR3 DNA reads TGTGCCACAAGGGTTACTAGCGGTCTCTCCGGGGAGCTGTTTTTT.

The chain carries TRBV18 and TRBJ2-5; 8 nucleotides line up with TRBD1. The CDR3 sequence is 14 residues long. Germline V gene sequence: CDR1 KGHSH, CDR2 LQKENI. J gave up 5 bases and V 3 bases, and 5 bases lay outside the gene matches. The CDR3 nucleotides are TGTGCCAGCTCACCGCAGGGGGCTGGTGAGACCCAGTACTTC. This gives the protein CASSPQGAGETQYF.

V and J are TRBV30 and TRBJ2-1; 7 bases line up with TRBD2. The germline CDR1 and CDR2 sequences are GTSNPN and SVGIG (reference sequence). The CDR3 has 13 residues. J gave up 8 bases and V 1 base, and 5 bases lay outside the gene matches. The CDR3 DNA sequence: TGTGCCTGGAGTGGTAGTAGCGGGTATGAGCAGTTCTTC. As protein: CAWSGSSGYEQFF.

The J gene is TRBJ2-3, the V gene TRBV5-5; 10 bases align to TRBD2. Trimming cost V 6 bases and J 2 bases; bases outside gene matches: 12. The CDR3 totals 17 residues. The germline V gene has CDR1 SGHKS and CDR2 YYEKEE (reference sequence). In DNA, the CDR3 is TGTGCCAGCAACCCCTCACTAGCGGGGACCACCACAGATACGCAGTATTTT. As protein: CASNPSLAGTTTDTQYF.

V usage is TRBV30 and J usage is TRBJ2-6; TRBD2 is a possible D gene (7 bases). Germline V gene lookup returns CDR1 GTSNPN and CDR2 SVGIG (reference sequence). V was cut by 5 bases and J by 3 bases, with 11 bases left in between. The CDR3 runs to 14 residues. This CDR3 reads CAWGGALGANVLTF. Written as DNA, the CDR3 is TGTGCCTGGGGGGGGGCGCTTGGGGCCAACGTCCTGACTTTC.

V and J are TRBV27 and TRBJ2-5, with TRBD2 identical over 9 bases. The germline CDR1 and CDR2 sequences are MNHEY and SMNVEV (reference sequence). Trimming removed 5 bases from V and 4 bases from J; junction bases left unmatched: 11. The CDR3 has 16 residues. CDR3 coding DNA: TGTGCCAGCAGTCCGTTACTACGAGCGGGAGGAGAGACCCAGTACTTC. Amino acid sequence: CASSPLLRAGGETQYF.

V gene TRBV27 combines with J gene TRBJ2-7; 11 bases are a match to TRBD2. This CDR3 spans 13 amino acids. V dropped 6 bases and J dropped 4; count of bases not matched to a gene: 2. Germline CDR1 is MNHEY and CDR2 is SMNVEV (reference sequence). The CDR3 bases are TGTGCCAGCAGCCTAGCGGGAGGTTACGAGCAGTACTTC. This gives the protein CASSLAGGYEQYF.

V usage is TRBV19 and J usage is TRBJ1-1; D is perhaps TRBD1 (5 bases). V lost 7 bases to trimming and J lost 1 base, with 10 bases between them. CDR3 length equals 13 residues. Germline values: CDR1 LNHDA, CDR2 SQIVND (reference sequence). The CDR3 sequence: CASMGGTNTEAFF. Here the CDR3 DNA reads TGTGCCAGTATGGGGGGGACGAACACTGAAGCTTTCTTT. Combining the CDR3 with reference TRBV19 and TRBJ1-1 gives the whole variable domain DGGITQSPKYLFRKEGQNVTLSCEQNLNHDAMYWYRQDPGQGLRLIYYSQIVNDFQKGDIAEGYSVSREKKESFPLTVTSAQKNPTAFYLCASMGGTNTEAFFGQGTRLTVV.

V is TRBV3-1 (or the pseudogene TRBV3-2) and J is TRBJ2-1; 11 positions agree with TRBD2. CDR3 length: 17 residues. Trimming removed 0 bases from V and 10 bases from J; junction bases left unmatched: 11. CDR1 is LGHDT, CDR2 YNNKEL, per germline (reference sequence). The CDR3 nucleotides are TGTGCCAGCAGCCAAGACCTCGGGACTAGCGGATTTGGGGAGCAGTTCTTC. Translated: CASSQDLGTSGFGEQFF.

The chain links TRBV5-1 to TRBJ2-1; 7 bases match TRBD2. The trim removed 2 bases at V and 1 base at J, leaving 3 bases unmatched. Germline CDR1 is SGHRS and CDR2 is YFSETQ. The CDR3 is 15 amino acids. The CDR3 region has the DNA TGCGCCAGCAGCTTCGGGGGGTATTCCTACAATGAGCAGTTCTTC. Protein product: CASSFGGYSYNEQFF. Drawing the rest from reference TRBV5-1 and TRBJ2-1, the complete variable domain is KAGVTQTPRYLIKTRGQQVTLSCSPISGHRSVSWYQQTPGQGLQFLFEYFSETQRNKGNFPGRFSGRQFSNSRSEMNVSTLELGDSALYLCASSFGGYSYNEQFFGPGTRLTVL.

This rearrangement joins TRBV6-8 to TRBJ2-1, with unresolved D. Per germline, CDR1 MNHGY and CDR2 SAAAGT. The CDR3 is 13 residues long. V was shortened by 4 bases and J by 6 bases, with 10 bases between the two germline ends. CDR3 DNA: TGTGCCAGCAGTTGCGGAAAACTCAATGAGCAGTTCTTC. This encodes CASSCGKLNEQFF.

The chain carries TRBV30 and TRBJ1-1; D unclear. The CDR3 is 15 residues long. V lost 4 bases and J 7 bases, leaving 22 bases between the germline ends. CDR1 GTSNPN and CDR2 SVGIG come from the germline V gene (reference sequence). The CDR3 DNA reads as TGTGCCTGGATAAGAGGGTATAGCTTTAACGGTGAAGCTTTCTTT. This encodes CAWIRGYSFNGEAFF.

The CDR3 sequence: CASSEGPVSTGELFF. The CDR3 DNA reads as TGTGCCAGCAGTGAAGGGCCAGTTTCCACCGGGGAGCTGTTTTTT. The chain carries TRBV2 and TRBJ2-2; unclear D gene. The CDR3 contains 15 residues. V lost 1 base and J lost 4, with 10 bases in between. The germline V gene has CDR1 SNHLY and CDR2 FYNNEI.

The chain combines TRBV3-1 (or the pseudogene TRBV3-2) with TRBJ1-1, with 10 bases aligning to TRBD1. Losses at the gene ends were 6 bases for V and 6 bases for J; bases not matched to a gene: 10. CDR3 length equals 15 residues. Germline V lookup: CDR1 LGHDT, CDR2 YNNKEL (reference sequence). The DNA of the CDR3 is TGTGCCAGCAGGGACCCGGGACAGGGGTTACCTGAAGCTTTCTTT. This codes for CASRDPGQGLPEAFF.

The chain employs TRBV28 and TRBJ2-7; D perhaps matches TRBD2 (7 bases). The germline V and J ends were trimmed by 6 bases and 3 bases, with 15 bases remaining between them. Germline values: CDR1 MDHEN, CDR2 SYDVKM. This CDR3 spans 14 amino acids. Here the CDR3 reads CASRGGGKVYEQYF. Written as DNA, the CDR3 is TGTGCCAGCAGGGGAGGGGGTAAGGTCTACGAGCAGTACTTC. Full variable domain (missing parts from reference TRBV28 and TRBJ2-7): DVKVTQSSRYLVKRTGEKVFLECVQDMDHENMFWYRQDPGLGLRLIYFSYDVKMKEKGDIPEGYSVSREKKERFSLILESASTNQTSMYLCASRGGGKVYEQYFGPGTRLTVT.

The rearrangement uses TRBV28 and TRBJ2-7, with D possibly being TRBD1 (5 bases). CDR1 MDHEN and CDR2 SYDVKM come from the germline V gene. The CDR3 extends over 15 amino acids. V was clipped by 7 bases and J by 0 bases, with 16 bases between them. DNA of the CDR3: TGTGCCAGCATTTCCCAGGGTTTGGGCTCCTACGAGCAGTACTTC. Translating gives CASISQGLGSYEQYF. Drawing the rest from reference TRBV28 and TRBJ2-7, the complete variable domain is DVKVTQSSRYLVKRTGEKVFLECVQDMDHENMFWYRQDPGLGLRLIYFSYDVKMKEKGDIPEGYSVSREKKERFSLILESASTNQTSMYLCASISQGLGSYEQYFGPGTRLTVT.

Of note for this clone: In this CDR3 the conserved last residue, phenylalanine or tryptophan, is missing, so a read error is likely. Because the CDR3's place on the DNA is in doubt, the DNA is left out and the CDR3 is given as listed by TCRdb. The rearrangement joins TRBV3-1 (or the pseudogene TRBV3-2) to TRBJ1-2. The CDR3 length is 11 residues, termini included. Germline CDR1 reads LGHDT; CDR2 reads YNNKEL (reference sequence). The CDR3 region is CASSPQLTTCV.